This T cell receptor beta chain stems from a study of T cell responses to AZD1222 COVID-19 vaccine. The CDR3 covers 18 residues. Germline CDR1 is LGHNA and CDR2 is YNFKEQ. V shed 4 bases and J shed 2 bases, with 24 bases lying between them. Measured with immunoSEQ multiplex PCR; TCRdb has only the in-frame clones, and not every one. The repertoire holds about 73,000 clones, with 89% as singletons. This sequence was found in an adult who received the AZD1222 COVID-19 vaccine. Source: peripheral blood, taken 28 days after the second AZD1222 dose. The chain combines TRBV4-2 with TRBJ2-7, with D perhaps matching TRBD1 (5 bases). CDR3 sequence reads: CASSPTPGLLFWPYEQYV. The CDR3 region has the DNA TGTGCCAGCAGCCCCACCCCAGGGTTGCTATTTTGGCCCTACGAGCAGTACGTC.